Listed here are 24 T cell receptor beta chains from one sample, sequenced in a study of T-cell reconstitution after alpha-beta-depleted transplantation in children. Unique molecular identifiers tagged the TCRbeta library. TCRdb reanalysed the PCR reads using MiXCR and keeps one entry per CDR3 protein. The table lists approximately 510,000 distinct CDR3 sequences, around 18% of them singletons. The material sequenced was PBMCs from the stem cell graft donor, taken from the stem cell graft. The receptors shown here come from a human donor who donated a stem cell graft to a child with acute lymphoblastic leukemia.

This clonotype was seen a few times. The chain employs TRBV6-5 and TRBJ2-3, with D unclear. This CDR3 has 13 residues. Per the germline V gene, CDR1 is MNHEY and CDR2 is SVGAGI. V lost 3 bases, J lost 5 bases, and 9 bases lay in between. CDR3 region: CASSYPGRDTQYF. In nucleotides, the CDR3 is TGTGCCAGCAGTTATCCCGGGCGAGATACGCAGTATTTT.

This clonotype was counted a few times. The V and J genes are TRBV6-5 and TRBJ2-1, with D unclear. The germline CDR1 and CDR2 sequences are MNHEY and SVGAGI. V was pared by 1 base and J by 0 bases, with 7 bases between. The CDR3 loop spans 15 amino acids. The CDR3 coding sequence is TGTGCCAGCAGTTACTTCGCGGACTCCTACAATGAGCAGTTCTTC. The encoded protein is CASSYFADSYNEQFF.

This chain uses TRBV12-3 or TRBV12-4 with TRBJ2-1; D is possibly TRBD2 (6 bases). Trimming shortened V by 1 base and J by 6 bases, and 19 bases separated the two germline ends. This CDR3 is built from 17 residues. In DNA, the CDR3 is TGTGCCAGCAGTTTAGGCGGGATGGTCCAGGGAGGCAATGAGCAGTTCTTC. This sequence encodes CASSLGGMVQGGNEQFF.

This chain joins TRBV4-1 and TRBJ2-2; possibly TRBD2 for D (5 bases). V was clipped by 4 bases and J by 8 bases, with 17 bases between them. Germline-derived CDR1 and CDR2 are MGHRA and YSYEKL. The CDR3 is made up of 15 amino acids. The CDR3 protein is CASSPQGSTLGELFF. CDR3 coding DNA: TGCGCCAGCAGCCCTCAAGGGAGCACGTTAGGGGAGCTGTTTTTT.

The chain joins TRBV12-3 or TRBV12-4 to TRBJ1-1; D is uncertain. Trimming removed 2 bases from V and 1 base from J, with 8 bases in between. CDR3 size: 14 residues. CDR3 region: CASSLQAGNTEAFF. CDR3 nucleotide sequence: TGTGCCAGCAGTTTACAGGCCGGGAACACTGAAGCTTTCTTT.

J is TRBJ2-7 and V is TRBV18; possibly TRBD2 for D (6 bases). The V gene lost 2 bases and the J gene lost 2 bases, with 7 bases spanning the gap. Germline CDR1 is KGHSH and CDR2 is LQKENI. CDR3 length: 13 amino acids. CDR3 sequence: CASSPTSPYEQYF. The CDR3 DNA reads TGTGCCAGCTCACCAACTAGCCCCTACGAGCAGTACTTC.

This clonotype was recorded a few times. This chain connects TRBV5-1 to TRBJ2-1; no clear D gene. The CDR3 has 13 amino acids. V was trimmed by 2 bases and J by 4 bases, leaving 7 bases between them. Germline V gives CDR1 SGHRS, CDR2 YFSETQ. The CDR3 protein is CASSFTRYNEQFF. The CDR3 DNA reads TGCGCCAGCAGCTTTACCCGATACAATGAGCAGTTCTTC.

V gene TRBV12-3 or TRBV12-4 combines with J gene TRBJ1-1; D is perhaps TRBD1 (6 bases). V was shortened by 6 bases and J by 3 bases, with 11 bases between the two germline ends. This CDR3 region has 13 residues. CDR3 residues: CASRGGGHTEAFF. In nucleotides, the CDR3 is TGTGCCAGCAGGGGTGGGGGGCACACTGAAGCTTTCTTT.

This clonotype was seen a handful of times. This chain connects TRBV12-3 or TRBV12-4 to TRBJ2-7, with 8 bases that match TRBD1. With V trimmed by 3 bases and J by 3 bases, 4 bases remained unmatched. This CDR3 comprises 14 residues. CDR3: CASSLETGVYEQYF. As DNA, the CDR3 is TGTGCCAGCAGTTTGGAGACAGGGGTCTACGAGCAGTACTTC.

This clonotype was seen at least ten times. CDR3 coding DNA: TGTGCCAGCAGTTACAGGGATGGCTACACCTTC. The encoded protein is CASSYRDGYTF. This chain links TRBV7-9 with TRBJ1-2, with D maybe TRBD1 (6 bases). The CDR3 length is 11 residues. CDR1 and CDR2 from the germline V gene are SEHNR and FQNEAQ (reference sequence). Trimming shortened V by 6 bases and J by 6 bases, and 8 bases separated the two germline ends. Full variable domain (remainder filled in from reference TRBV7-9 and TRBJ1-2): DTGVSQNPRHKITKRGQNVTFRCDPISEHNRLYWYRQTLGQGPEFLTYFQNEAQLEKSRLLSDRFSAERPKGSFSTLEIQRTEQGDSAMYLCASSYRDGYTFGSGTRLTVV.

This clonotype was detected a few times. Written as DNA, the CDR3 is TGTGCCAGCAGCTTAGAGGGGGGAACGAACACTGAAGCTTTCTTT. Protein product: CASSLEGGTNTEAFF. The chain links TRBV7-3 to TRBJ1-1, with D maybe TRBD1 (6 bases). The CDR3 runs to 15 residues. Germline V gene sequence: CDR1 SGHTA, CDR2 FQGTGA. Trimming cost V 2 bases and J 1 base, with 11 bases left between them.

This clonotype was picked up a small number of times. The J gene is TRBJ2-1, the V gene TRBV6-2 or TRBV6-3, with a weak D call TRBD1 (6 bases). The V and J ends lost 5 bases and 10 bases respectively, with 18 bases between them. This CDR3 spans 14 amino acids. Germline V gene data show CDR1 as MNHEY and CDR2 as SVGEGT. The CDR3 DNA is TGTGCCAGCAGTACCGACAGTGGGGGCAGGGAGCAGTTCTTC. Translated: CASSTDSGGREQFF.

As for this clonotype: This could be a read error, since a much larger clone is one nucleotide away. Likely a read error: the CDR3 ends without its conserved phenylalanine or tryptophan. The chain combines TRBV12-3 or TRBV12-4 with TRBJ1-1, with no clear D. CDR3 size: 13 residues. Deletions cut 3 bases from V and 0 bases from J, with 5 bases between. CDR3: CASSFSMNTEAFL. For the CDR3, the DNA is TGTGCCAGCAGTTTTTCTATGAACACTGAAGCTTTCCTT.

This clonotype has more than one count but fewer than ten. The chain combines TRBV5-6 with TRBJ2-7; no reliable D call. CDR1 and CDR2 from the germline V gene are SGHDT and YYEEEE. V was cut by 4 bases and J by 10 bases, with 12 bases left in between. The CDR3 is made up of 11 amino acids. CDR3 sequence: CASSLKGKQYF. Here the CDR3 DNA reads TGTGCCAGCAGCCTAAAAGGGAAACAGTACTTC.

This chain joins TRBV29-1 and TRBJ2-7; no firm D call. This CDR3 region has 15 residues. V was shortened by 4 bases and J by 4 bases, with 20 bases between the two germline ends. Germline lookup yields CDR1 SQVTM and CDR2 ANQGSEA. CDR3 protein: CSVASAAPPPYEQYF. CDR3 nucleotide sequence: TGCAGCGTTGCGAGTGCAGCCCCACCGCCTTACGAGCAGTACTTC.

This clonotype has more than one count but fewer than ten. J is TRBJ1-5 and V is TRBV5-5, with D possibly TRBD1 on 6 matching bases. CDR1 is SGHKS and CDR2 is YYEKEE in the germline V gene (reference sequence). Trimming took off 2 bases at V and 5 bases at J, with 14 bases between the two ends. CDR3 length equals 15 residues. The CDR3 sequence is CASSFIGQRDQPQHF. In nucleotides, the CDR3 is TGTGCCAGCAGCTTTATTGGACAGAGGGATCAGCCCCAGCATTTT.

This clonotype was recorded only once. The chain has TRBV12-3 or TRBV12-4 and TRBJ1-1, with unresolved D. CDR3 length: 14 residues. V was clipped by 3 bases and J by 3 bases, with 11 bases between them. The CDR3 is CASSLSFGDTEAFF. DNA of the CDR3: TGTGCCAGCAGTTTGTCTTTCGGGGACACTGAAGCTTTCTTT.

The rearrangement links TRBV2 to TRBJ2-5; 7 bases are shared with TRBD2. CDR1 and CDR2 (germline): SNHLY, FYNNEI. J was trimmed by 2 bases and V by 8 bases; bases with no gene match: 8. The CDR3 is 14 amino acids. The CDR3 loop is CASPSSGRQETQYF. CDR3 nucleotides: TGTGCCAGCCCGTCTAGCGGTCGTCAAGAGACCCAGTACTTC.

The genes are TRBV20-1 and TRBJ2-1; 14 nucleotides match TRBD2. This CDR3 has 18 residues. Trimming removed 3 bases from V and 5 bases from J; junction bases left unmatched: 12. Germline CDR1 DFQATT, CDR2 SNEGSKA (reference sequence). For the CDR3, the DNA is TGCAGTGCTAGGGCCGGGACTAGCGGGAGAGGCCCGGACAATGAGCAGTTCTTC. It specifies CSARAGTSGRGPDNEQFF.

The chain recombines TRBV9 with TRBJ2-5, with D perhaps matching TRBD2 (5 bases). V was pared by 0 bases and J by 2 bases, with 11 bases between. The V gene's germline CDR1 is SGDLS and CDR2 YYNGEE. This CDR3 region has 15 residues. This chain's CDR3 is CASSVGRVVQETQYF. In DNA form, the CDR3 reads TGTGCCAGCAGCGTAGGGCGGGTAGTACAAGAGACCCAGTACTTC.

The genes are TRBV20-1 and TRBJ2-1, with TRBD1 matching 9 bases. The V gene end was trimmed by 2 bases and the J gene end by 6 bases; junction bases not matched to a gene: 5. The CDR3 totals 14 residues. The germline V gene encodes CDR1 DFQATT and CDR2 SNEGSKA (reference sequence). Here the CDR3 reads CSARTATGGNEQFF. The DNA for the CDR3 is TGCAGTGCTAGAACCGCGACAGGGGGCAATGAGCAGTTCTTC.

In its sample, this clonotype was seen a few times. V and J are TRBV5-1 and TRBJ2-5; 9 bases match TRBD1. The length of the CDR3 is 17 residues. Germline values: CDR1 SGHRS, CDR2 YFSETQ. V trimming: 4 bases; J trimming: 5 bases; junction bases outside the gene matches: 15. This CDR3 reads CASSPLVLGQGTETQYF. CDR3 DNA: TGCGCCAGCAGCCCACTTGTTTTGGGACAGGGTACGGAGACCCAGTACTTC.

This clonotype was counted only a few times. This chain links TRBV5-6 with TRBJ1-2; D call uncertain. Germline assignment: CDR1 SGHDT and CDR2 YYEEEE. Trimming took 3 bases from V and 0 from J, leaving 12 bases between them. This CDR3 has 15 amino acids. CDR3 sequence (DNA): TGTGCCAGCAGCTATCGACGGTTAGCTAACTATGGCTACACCTTC. As protein: CASSYRRLANYGYTF.

The chain links TRBV5-1 to TRBJ2-3; D gene unclear. CDR3 length equals 17 residues. The V end lost 0 bases, the J end lost 0 bases, and 14 bases lay between the germline ends. Germline V lookup: CDR1 SGHRS, CDR2 YFSETQ. The DNA for the CDR3 is TGCGCCAGCAGCTTGGAGGTGGTGACGCCGAGCACAGATACGCAGTATTTT. Residues: CASSLEVVTPSTDTQYF.